One sample yielded the 21 T cell receptor beta chains listed below, sequenced in a study of blood T cells in healthy people across ages. Sample-barcoded 5' priming and a J-beta primer mix drove a second PCR of about 6 to 12 cycles. TCRdb ran MiXCR on the 5' RACE reads and lists one entry per CDR3 protein. The sample holds roughly 680,000 distinct CDR3 sequences, approximately 52% seen once. Sequenced sample: blood. Every receptor here comes from a woman older than 75 in good health.

This clonotype was seen more than once but under ten times. A much larger clone sits a single nucleotide away, making a read error possible. The chain employs TRBV5-1 and TRBJ2-7, with TRBD2 identical over 11 bases. With 2 bases clipped from V and 7 bases from J, the junction kept 8 bases outside the gene matches. CDR3 length: 15 residues. The germline V gene encodes CDR1 SGHRS and CDR2 YFSETQ. The CDR3 bases are TGCGCCAGCAGCTTACTAGCGGGGGCAAACAATGAGCAGTACTTC. Translation gives CASSLLAGANNEQYF.

This chain uses TRBV20-1 with TRBJ1-6, with D possibly matching TRBD1 (6 bases). V lost 6 bases, J lost 7 bases, and 16 bases lay in between. CDR3 length: 14 residues. Germline V CDR1 and CDR2: DFQATT, SNEGSKA (reference sequence). CDR3 bases: TGCAGTGCGCAACTCCTCGACAGGAATTCACCCCTCCACTTT. Amino acids: CSAQLLDRNSPLHF.

This clonotype was seen once. The chain joins TRBV9 to TRBJ1-6; D is uncertain. Trimming pared 0 bases from V and 0 bases from J, leaving 10 bases between. This CDR3 has 17 amino acids. The germline V gene has CDR1 SGDLS and CDR2 YYNGEE. CDR3 residues: CASSVGQSSSYNSPLHF. DNA of the CDR3: TGTGCCAGCAGCGTAGGGCAGTCCAGCTCCTATAATTCACCCCTCCACTTT.

This clonotype was seen ten or more times. The chain couples TRBV20-1 to TRBJ2-3; D remains unclear. Germline loops: CDR1 DFQATT, CDR2 SNEGSKA (reference sequence). The CDR3 is 12 residues long. V was shortened by 3 bases and J by 10 bases, with 14 bases between the two germline ends. The CDR3 DNA reads as TGCAGTGCTAGCCCGGGCACCATGGCGCAGTATTTT. Residues: CSASPGTMAQYF.

The sample holds one count of this clonotype. The rearrangement links TRBV20-1 to TRBJ2-5, with TRBD1 as a possible D gene (6 bases). CDR1 and CDR2 (germline): DFQATT, SNEGSKA (reference sequence). The V end lost 3 bases, the J end lost 2 bases, and 13 bases lay between the germline ends. The CDR3 contains 14 residues. The CDR3 coding sequence is TGCAGTGCTAGGGAAACAGGGATACAAGAGACCCAGTACTTC. This gives the protein CSARETGIQETQYF.

This clonotype was observed many times. The chain carries TRBV7-3 and TRBJ2-1, with D perhaps TRBD1 or TRBD2 (5 bases each). Trimming cost V 5 bases and J 5 bases, with 13 bases left between them. The CDR3 contains 14 residues. Germline V gene data show CDR1 as SGHTA and CDR2 as FQGTGA. CDR3 bases: TGTGCCAGCAGCCTCCCGGGACGCCACAATGAGCAGTTCTTC. Protein sequence: CASSLPGRHNEQFF.

V is TRBV28 and J is TRBJ2-4; 9 nucleotides agree with TRBD1. Matching the DNA end better, TRBJ2-5 makes the J call doubtful. The CDR3 covers 13 residues. The germline gives CDR1 MDHEN, CDR2 SYDVKM. CDR3 bases: TGTGCCAGCCACAGGGGGCAGAGGGAGACCCAGTACTTC. Amino acid sequence: CASHRGQRETQYF.

A single count supports this clonotype. This chain joins TRBV21-1 and TRBJ2-2; the D call TRBD2 from the table was never checked on the DNA. TRBV21-1 is marked as a pseudogene. CDR3 size: 17 residues. The CDR3 DNA reads as TGTGCCAGCAGCAAAGCCCCCGGGGGGCCCGTCACCGGGGAGCTGTTTTTT. Translating gives CASSKAPGGPVTGELFF.

The chain recombines TRBV7-9 with TRBJ2-1; 9 nucleotides align to TRBD1. This CDR3 region has 15 residues. The germline V gene encodes CDR1 SEHNR and CDR2 FQNEAQ (reference sequence). The V gene end was trimmed by 5 bases and the J gene end by 6 bases; junction bases not matched to a gene: 8. The CDR3 DNA is TGTGCCAGCAGCCCTCGGGACAGGGTTAGCAATGAGCAGTTCTTC. This translates into CASSPRDRVSNEQFF. The whole variable domain, remainder taken from reference TRBV7-9 and TRBJ2-1, is DTGVSQNPRHKITKRGQNVTFRCDPISEHNRLYWYRQTLGQGPEFLTYFQNEAQLEKSRLLSDRFSAERPKGSFSTLEIQRTEQGDSAMYLCASSPRDRVSNEQFFGPGTRLTVL.

This clonotype was recorded many times. The chain uses TRBV5-1 and TRBJ1-2; 7 bases fit TRBD1. The CDR3 spans 16 residues. CDR1 is SGHRS, CDR2 YFSETQ, per germline. Losses at the gene ends were 5 bases for V and 4 bases for J; bases not matched to a gene: 14. The CDR3, as DNA: TGCGCCAGCAGAAGGGGGGACGGACAGGTCATCTATGGCTACACCTTC. Translating gives CASRRGDGQVIYGYTF.

This clonotype was counted between two and nine times. This chain uses TRBV6-5 with TRBJ1-5; D may be TRBD1 (5 bases). The CDR3 is made up of 13 amino acids. Looked up from germline, CDR1 is MNHEY and CDR2 is SVGAGI. V lost 4 bases and J lost 10, with 14 bases in between. The CDR3 bases are TGTGCCAGCAGTTGGGGCAGATCCGATCCCCAGCATTTT. Translation: CASSWGRSDPQHF.

In this sample, this clonotype turned up many times. This chain links TRBV28 with TRBJ2-7; 7 nucleotides line up with TRBD2. CDR1 and CDR2 (germline): MDHEN, SYDVKM. After removal of 6 bases from V and 3 bases from J, the junction contained 11 bases not matched to a gene. The CDR3 consists of 15 residues. The CDR3 loop is CASSRSGNFLYEQYF. The CDR3 DNA reads TGTGCCAGCAGCCGAAGCGGGAACTTCCTCTACGAGCAGTACTTC.

The sample holds a few counts of this clonotype. This chain links TRBV27 with TRBJ2-1; tentative D call: TRBD1 (6 bases). The J call is doubtful: the DNA matches TRBJ2-7 better. Germline V CDR1 and CDR2: MNHEY, SMNVEV (reference sequence). This CDR3 is built from 14 residues. The CDR3 here is CASGLGANYNEQYF. The CDR3 DNA follows: TGTGCCAGCGGGTTGGGGGCAAACTACAATGAGCAGTACTTC.

As concerns this clonotype: This sequence may be a read error, since a much larger clone differs from it by one base. V gene TRBV7-9 combines with J gene TRBJ2-1; 9 positions agree with TRBD1. The J call may not be correct, given that the DNA end is closer to TRBJ2-7. This CDR3 region has 16 residues. Germline-derived CDR1 and CDR2 are SEHNR and FQNEAQ (reference sequence). CDR3 amino acids: CASSLVAGQGPYEQYF. In DNA, the CDR3 is TGTGCCAGCAGCTTAGTAGCCGGACAGGGGCCCTACGAGCAGTACTTC.

This rearrangement joins TRBV29-1 to TRBJ2-5; possible D gene TRBD1, 6 bases. The CDR3 is 12 residues long. Per germline, CDR1 SQVTM and CDR2 ANQGSEA. Trimming left V 7 bases short and J 5 bases short, with 14 bases between. CDR3 coding DNA: TGCAGCGCCAGACAGGCCGAGGAGACCCAGTACTTC. Translation: CSARQAEETQYF.

This clonotype was found a few times. V usage is TRBV6-1 and J usage is TRBJ2-1; the match to TRBD2 covers 15 bases. Germline V CDR1 and CDR2: MNHNS, SASEGT. The CDR3 sequence is 19 residues long. With V trimmed by 10 bases and J by 1 base, 14 bases remained unmatched. The DNA of the CDR3 is TGTGCCATTATACGCCCCGGGACTAGCGGGGGGAAATCCTACAATGAGCAGTTCTTC. Translating it yields CAIIRPGTSGGKSYNEQFF.

The V and J genes are TRBV5-1 and TRBJ2-1; TRBD2 is a possible D gene (6 bases). Per germline, CDR1 SGHRS and CDR2 YFSETQ. There are 15 residues in the CDR3. Between the trimmed V and J ends, which lost 1 base and 10 bases, there was a span of 18 bases. Written as DNA, the CDR3 is TGCGCCAGCAGCTTGTGGAACAGTGGGGGGTTGGAGCAGTTCTTC. It yields the protein CASSLWNSGGLEQFF.

The genes are TRBV3-1 and TRBJ2-7; D remains ambiguous. This CDR3 has 15 residues. In germline, CDR1 is LGHDT, CDR2 YNNKEL (reference sequence). V dropped 0 bases and J dropped 3 bases, with 12 bases sitting between them. CDR3 DNA sequence: TGTGCCAGCAGCCAAGAGGTTGTGAACCACTACGAGCAGTACTTC. Its translation: CASSQEVVNHYEQYF.

This clonotype was detected only a few times. The J gene is TRBJ2-7, the V gene TRBV7-2; no reliable D call. Germline CDR1 and CDR2: SGHTA and FQGNSA. The CDR3 covers 13 residues. V was pared by 3 bases and J by 5 bases, with 11 bases between. The CDR3 coding sequence is TGTGCCAGCAGCTTGTCCTTAAGGGACGAGCAGTACTTC. It yields the protein CASSLSLRDEQYF.

This clonotype was counted a few times. The genes are TRBV27 and TRBJ2-1; TRBD2 matches 10 bases. Trimming took 7 bases from V and 0 from J; bases not matched to a gene: 12. Germline V CDR1 and CDR2: MNHEY, SMNVEV (reference sequence). The CDR3 length is 18 residues. CDR3 sequence: CASTYWASGRGSYNEQFF. The CDR3 coding sequence is TGTGCCAGCACCTATTGGGCTAGCGGGAGAGGCTCCTACAATGAGCAGTTCTTC.

This clonotype has ten or more counts. This sequence joins TRBV12-3 or TRBV12-4 and TRBJ2-1; TRBD1 aligns across 12 bases. CDR3 length: 16 residues. The ends lost 5 bases at V and 7 bases at J; junction bases unmatched: 9. CDR3 bases: TGTGCCAGCAGTCCAAGGCCGGGACAGGGGGCAAATGAGCAGTTCTTC. Protein: CASSPRPGQGANEQFF.